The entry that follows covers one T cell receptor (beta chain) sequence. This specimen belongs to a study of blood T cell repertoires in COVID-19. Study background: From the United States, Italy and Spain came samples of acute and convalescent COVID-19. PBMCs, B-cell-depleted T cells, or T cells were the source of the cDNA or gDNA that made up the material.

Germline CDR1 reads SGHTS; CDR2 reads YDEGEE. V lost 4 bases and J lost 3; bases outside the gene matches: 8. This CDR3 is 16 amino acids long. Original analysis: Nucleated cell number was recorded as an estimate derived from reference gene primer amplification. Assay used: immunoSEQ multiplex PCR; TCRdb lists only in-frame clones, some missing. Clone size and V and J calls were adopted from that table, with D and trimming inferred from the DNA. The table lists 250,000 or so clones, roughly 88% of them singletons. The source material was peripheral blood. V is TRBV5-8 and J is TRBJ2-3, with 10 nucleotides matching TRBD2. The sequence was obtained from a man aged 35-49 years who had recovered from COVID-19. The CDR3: CASSQGAGGFTDTQYF. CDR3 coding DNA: TGTGCCAGCAGCCAAGGAGCGGGGGGGTTTACAGATACGCAGTATTTT.